This entry features one T cell receptor beta chain sequence. The antigen remains undetermined. The CDR3 contains 15 residues. The junction had 3 bases not matched to a gene; V was cut back by 3 bases and J by 2 bases. Germline loops: CDR1 SNHLY, CDR2 FYNNEI. These data come from a study of vaccination effects on CD4 cells after COVID-19. Broader study findings: Cross-reactivity with common cold coronaviruses was shown by only 1 of 255 vaccine-induced clones in healthy vaccinees.

The data were produced by immunoSEQ multiplex PCR, yet TCRdb's version contains in-frame clones alone and is incomplete. The sample includes about 53,000 clones, roughly 80% of them seen just once. Around day 10 of culture, CD4+ T cells were separated out. No vaccinee had earlier SARS-CoV-2 infection, and nucleocapsid antibodies were negative. IL-2 medium was substituted for half the medium on days 3 and 7. The chain combines TRBV2 with TRBJ2-3, with TRBD2 matching over 9 bases. The sample here was CD4+ T cells from PBMCs cultured without peptide, taken before COVID-19 vaccination. This clonotype was obtained from a human donor who received a COVID-19 vaccine. CDR3 nucleotides: TGTGCCAGCAGTGAGGGACTAGCCAACACAGATACGCAGTATTTT. It yields the protein CASSEGLANTDTQYF.